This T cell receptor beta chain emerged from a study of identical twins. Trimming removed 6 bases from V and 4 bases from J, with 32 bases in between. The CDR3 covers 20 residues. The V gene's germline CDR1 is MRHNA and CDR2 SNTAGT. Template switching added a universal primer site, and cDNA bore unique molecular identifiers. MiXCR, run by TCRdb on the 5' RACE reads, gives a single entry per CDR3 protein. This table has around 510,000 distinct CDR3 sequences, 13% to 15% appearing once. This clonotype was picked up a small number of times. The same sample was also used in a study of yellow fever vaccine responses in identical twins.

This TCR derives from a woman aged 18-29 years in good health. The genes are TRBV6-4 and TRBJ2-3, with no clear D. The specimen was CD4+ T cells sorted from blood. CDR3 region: CASRPSFPGLADPGPDTQYF. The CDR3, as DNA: TGTGCCAGCAGACCATCTTTCCCAGGCTTGGCGGACCCTGGGCCAGATACGCAGTATTTT.